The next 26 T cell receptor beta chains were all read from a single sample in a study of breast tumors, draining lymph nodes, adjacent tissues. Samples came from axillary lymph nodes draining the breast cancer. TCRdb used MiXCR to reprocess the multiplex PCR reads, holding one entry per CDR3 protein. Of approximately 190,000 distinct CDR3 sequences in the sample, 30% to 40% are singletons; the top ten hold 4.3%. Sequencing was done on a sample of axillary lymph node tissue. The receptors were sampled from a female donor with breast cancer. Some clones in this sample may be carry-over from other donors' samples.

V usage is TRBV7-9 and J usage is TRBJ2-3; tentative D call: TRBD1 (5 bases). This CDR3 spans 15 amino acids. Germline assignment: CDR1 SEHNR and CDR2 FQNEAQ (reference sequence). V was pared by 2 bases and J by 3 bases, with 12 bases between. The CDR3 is CASSLTTGRTDTQYF. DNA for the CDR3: TGTGCCAGCAGCTTAACCACAGGACGGACAGATACGCAGTATTTT.

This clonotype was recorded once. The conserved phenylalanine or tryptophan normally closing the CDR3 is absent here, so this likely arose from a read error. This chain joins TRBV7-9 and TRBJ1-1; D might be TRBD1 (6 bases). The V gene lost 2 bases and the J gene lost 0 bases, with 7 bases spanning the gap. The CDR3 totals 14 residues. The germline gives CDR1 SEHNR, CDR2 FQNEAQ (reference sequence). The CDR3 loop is CASSLKGVNTEAFL. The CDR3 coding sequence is TGTGCCAGCAGCTTAAAGGGGGTGAACACTGAAGCTTTCTTG.

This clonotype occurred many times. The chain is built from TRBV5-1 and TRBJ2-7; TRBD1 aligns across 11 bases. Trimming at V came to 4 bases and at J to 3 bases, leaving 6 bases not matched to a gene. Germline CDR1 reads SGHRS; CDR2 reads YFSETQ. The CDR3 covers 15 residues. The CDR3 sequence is CASSHLDRGRYEQYF. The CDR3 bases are TGCGCCAGCAGCCATTTGGACAGGGGGCGCTACGAGCAGTACTTC.

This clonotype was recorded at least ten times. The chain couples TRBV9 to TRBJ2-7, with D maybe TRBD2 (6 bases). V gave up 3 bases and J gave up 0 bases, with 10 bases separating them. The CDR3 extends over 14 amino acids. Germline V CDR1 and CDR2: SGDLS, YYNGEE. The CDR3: CASSASAGSYEQYF. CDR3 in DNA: TGTGCCAGCAGCGCTAGCGCTGGCTCCTACGAGCAGTACTTC. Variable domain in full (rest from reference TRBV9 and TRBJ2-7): DSGVTQTPKHLITATGQRVTLRCSPRSGDLSVYWYQQSLDQGLQFLIQYYNGEERAKGNILERFSAQQFPDLHSELNLSSLELGDSALYFCASSASAGSYEQYFGPGTRLTVT.

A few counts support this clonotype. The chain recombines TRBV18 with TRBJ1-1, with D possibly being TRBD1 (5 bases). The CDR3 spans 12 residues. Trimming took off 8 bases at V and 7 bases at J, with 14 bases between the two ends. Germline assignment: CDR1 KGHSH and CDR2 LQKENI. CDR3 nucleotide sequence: TGTGCCAGCACTCAGGGAGGAATTGAAGCTTTCTTT. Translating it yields CASTQGGIEAFF.

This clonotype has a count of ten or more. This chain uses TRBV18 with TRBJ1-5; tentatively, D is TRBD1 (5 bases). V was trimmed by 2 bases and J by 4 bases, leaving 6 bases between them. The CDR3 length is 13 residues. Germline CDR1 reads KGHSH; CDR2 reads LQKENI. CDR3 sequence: CASSPEGNQPQHF. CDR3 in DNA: TGTGCCAGCTCACCAGAGGGGAATCAGCCCCAGCATTTT.

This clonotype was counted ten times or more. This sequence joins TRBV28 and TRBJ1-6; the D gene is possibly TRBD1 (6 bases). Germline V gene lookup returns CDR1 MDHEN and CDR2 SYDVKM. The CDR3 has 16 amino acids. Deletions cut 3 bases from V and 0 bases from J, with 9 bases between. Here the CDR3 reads CASSFPGHSYNSPLHF. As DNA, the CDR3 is TGTGCCAGCAGTTTCCCGGGACACTCCTATAATTCACCCCTCCACTTT.

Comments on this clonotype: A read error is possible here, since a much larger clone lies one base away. The CDR3: CASSFHPPDNEQFF. The CDR3 DNA reads as TGTGCCAGCAGCTTTCACCCGCCCGACAATGAGCAGTTCTTC. The chain couples TRBV11-2 to TRBJ2-1; no clear D. The CDR3 consists of 14 residues. CDR1 SGHAT and CDR2 FQNNGV come from the germline V gene. V lost 3 bases, J lost 5 bases, and 11 bases lay in between.

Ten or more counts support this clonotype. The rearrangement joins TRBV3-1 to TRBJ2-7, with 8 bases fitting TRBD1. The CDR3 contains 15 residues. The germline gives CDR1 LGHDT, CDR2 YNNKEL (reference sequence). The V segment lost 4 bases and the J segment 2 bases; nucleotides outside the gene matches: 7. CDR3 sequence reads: CASSLDGRGPYEQYF. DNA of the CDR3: TGTGCCAGCAGCCTCGACGGCAGGGGGCCCTACGAGCAGTACTTC.

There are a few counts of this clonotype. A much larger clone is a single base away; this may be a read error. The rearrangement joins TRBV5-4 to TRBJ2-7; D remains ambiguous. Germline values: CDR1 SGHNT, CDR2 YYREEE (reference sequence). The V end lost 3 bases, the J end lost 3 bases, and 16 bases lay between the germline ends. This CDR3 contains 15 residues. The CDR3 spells CASSYYGPSVYEQYF. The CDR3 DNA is TGTGCCAGCAGCTACTACGGACCGTCAGTCTACGAGCAGTACTTC.

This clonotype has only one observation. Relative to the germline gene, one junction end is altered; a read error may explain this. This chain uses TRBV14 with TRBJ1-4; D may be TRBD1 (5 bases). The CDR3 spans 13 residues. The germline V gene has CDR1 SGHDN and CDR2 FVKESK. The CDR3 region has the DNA TGTGCCAGCAGCTTGGTGGTGGGGGAAGAACTGCTTTTT. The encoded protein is CASSLVVGEELLF.

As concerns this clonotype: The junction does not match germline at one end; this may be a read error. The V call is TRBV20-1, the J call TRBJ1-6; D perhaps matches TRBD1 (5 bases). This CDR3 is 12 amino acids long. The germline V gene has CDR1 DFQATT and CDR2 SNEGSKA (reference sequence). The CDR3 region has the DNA TGCAGTGCTAGAGGGGGCGGAGAACCCCACCACTTT. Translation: CSARGGGEPHHF.

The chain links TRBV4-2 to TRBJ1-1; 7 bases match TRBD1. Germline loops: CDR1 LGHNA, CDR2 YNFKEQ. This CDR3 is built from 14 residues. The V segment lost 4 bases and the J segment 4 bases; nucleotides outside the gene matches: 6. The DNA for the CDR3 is TGTGCCAGCAGCCCCAGGGGGGGTGTCACTGAAGCTTTCTTT. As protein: CASSPRGGVTEAFF.

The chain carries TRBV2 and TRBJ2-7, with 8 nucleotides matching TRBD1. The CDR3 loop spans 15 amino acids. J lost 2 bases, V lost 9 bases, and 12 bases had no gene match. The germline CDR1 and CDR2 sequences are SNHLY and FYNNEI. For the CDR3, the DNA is TGTGCCAGTTCCCATCCGGGACAGGCGACCTACGAGCAGTACGTC. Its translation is CASSHPGQATYEQYV.

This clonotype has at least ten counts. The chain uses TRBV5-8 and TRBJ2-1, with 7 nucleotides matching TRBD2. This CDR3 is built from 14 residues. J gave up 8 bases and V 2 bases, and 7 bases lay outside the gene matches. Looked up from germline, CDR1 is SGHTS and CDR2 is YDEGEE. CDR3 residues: CASSFPGLKYEQFF. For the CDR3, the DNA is TGTGCCAGCAGCTTCCCGGGACTAAAGTATGAGCAGTTCTTC.

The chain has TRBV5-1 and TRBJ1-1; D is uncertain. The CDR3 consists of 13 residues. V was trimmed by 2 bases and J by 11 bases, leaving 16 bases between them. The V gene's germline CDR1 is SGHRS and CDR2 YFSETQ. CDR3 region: CASSFSLKREAFF. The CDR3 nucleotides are TGCGCCAGCAGCTTCTCTCTCAAGAGAGAGGCTTTCTTT.

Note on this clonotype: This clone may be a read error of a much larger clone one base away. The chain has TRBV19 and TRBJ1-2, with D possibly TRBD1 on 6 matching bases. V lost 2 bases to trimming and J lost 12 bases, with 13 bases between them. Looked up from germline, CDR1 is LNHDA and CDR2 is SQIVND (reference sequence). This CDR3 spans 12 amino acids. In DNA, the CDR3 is TGTGCCAGTAGTATACCCATGGGGGGCCACACCTTC. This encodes CASSIPMGGHTF.

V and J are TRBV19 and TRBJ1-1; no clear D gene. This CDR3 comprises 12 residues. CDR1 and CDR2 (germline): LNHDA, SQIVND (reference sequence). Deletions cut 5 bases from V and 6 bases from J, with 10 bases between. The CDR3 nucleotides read TGTGCCAGTAGTCACATTCGGTCTGAAGCTTTCTTT. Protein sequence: CASSHIRSEAFF.

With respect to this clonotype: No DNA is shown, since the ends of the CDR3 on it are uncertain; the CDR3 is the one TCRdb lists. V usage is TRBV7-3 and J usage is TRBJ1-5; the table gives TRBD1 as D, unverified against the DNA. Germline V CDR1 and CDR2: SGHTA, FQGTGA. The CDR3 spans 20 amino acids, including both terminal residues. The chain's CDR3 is CASSFYICSATPGNDQPQHF.

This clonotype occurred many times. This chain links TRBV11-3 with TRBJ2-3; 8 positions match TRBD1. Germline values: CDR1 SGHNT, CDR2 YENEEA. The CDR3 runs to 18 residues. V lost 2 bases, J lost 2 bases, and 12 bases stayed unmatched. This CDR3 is CASSLPPDREDLTDTQYF. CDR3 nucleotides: TGTGCCAGCAGCTTACCCCCGGACAGGGAAGACCTCACAGATACGCAGTATTTT.

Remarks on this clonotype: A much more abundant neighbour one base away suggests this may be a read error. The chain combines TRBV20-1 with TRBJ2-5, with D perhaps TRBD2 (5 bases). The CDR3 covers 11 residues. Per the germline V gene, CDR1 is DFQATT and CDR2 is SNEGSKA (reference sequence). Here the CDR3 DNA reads TGCAGTGCAGGCGGTGGGGAGACCCCGTCCTTC. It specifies CSAGGGETPSF.

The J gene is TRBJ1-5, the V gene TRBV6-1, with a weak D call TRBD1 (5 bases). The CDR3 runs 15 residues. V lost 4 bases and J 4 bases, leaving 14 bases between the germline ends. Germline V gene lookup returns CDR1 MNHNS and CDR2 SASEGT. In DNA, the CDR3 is TGTGCCAGCAGTGGGGGCCTCGGATCTAATCAGCCCCAGCATTTT. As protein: CASSGGLGSNQPQHF.

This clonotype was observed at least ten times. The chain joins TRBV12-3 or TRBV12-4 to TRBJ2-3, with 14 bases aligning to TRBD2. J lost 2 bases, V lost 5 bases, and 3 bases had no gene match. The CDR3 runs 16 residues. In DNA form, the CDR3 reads TGTGCCAGCAGTCGGACTAGCGGGGGGTTCACAGATACGCAGTATTTT. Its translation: CASSRTSGGFTDTQYF.

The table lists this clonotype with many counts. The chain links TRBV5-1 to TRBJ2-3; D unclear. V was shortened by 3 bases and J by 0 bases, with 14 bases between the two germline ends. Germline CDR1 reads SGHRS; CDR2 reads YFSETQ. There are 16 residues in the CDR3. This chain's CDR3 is CASSSYDVSSTDTQYF. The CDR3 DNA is TGCGCCAGCAGCTCCTATGACGTATCTAGCACAGATACGCAGTATTTT.

The CDR3 DNA follows: TGCAGTGCTAGGGCGGTGGGAGGGGGTGCAACTAATGAAAAACTGTTTTTT. This sequence encodes CSARAVGGGATNEKLFF. This sequence joins TRBV20-1 and TRBJ1-4; weak D call: TRBD1 (6 bases). This CDR3 is built from 17 residues. Deletions cut 3 bases from V and 0 bases from J, with 17 bases between. Germline loops: CDR1 DFQATT, CDR2 SNEGSKA (reference sequence).

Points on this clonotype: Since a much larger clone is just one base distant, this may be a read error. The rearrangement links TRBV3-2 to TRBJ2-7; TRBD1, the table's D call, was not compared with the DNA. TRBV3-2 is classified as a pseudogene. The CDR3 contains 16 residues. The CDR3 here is CASSQGNRGSSYEQYF. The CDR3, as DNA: TGTGCCAGCAGCCAAGGAAATCGGGGCAGCTCCTACGAGCAGTACTTC.